This paragraph reports one T cell receptor (beta chain). No antigen is known for it. No qualities accompany the bases; no much larger clone lies one base away. The CDR3 covers 13 residues, taking in both the cysteine and the phenylalanine. Only the CDR3 part of the read is kept: 39 bases, read in frame from the first base. Trimming removed 9 bases from V and 3 bases from J, leaving 12 bases between the germline ends. Via the germline V gene, CDR1 is ENHRY and CDR2 SYGVKD. Patients with autoimmune disease history or receiving systemic immunosuppression were excluded from the trial. Peripheral blood for TCR sequencing was collected from all dose cohorts at baseline, on cycle 4 day 1, and on cycle 7 day 1. Samples were obtained from an open-label, multicenter, first-in-human phase I dose-escalation trial of ivuxolimab. Adults with locally advanced or metastatic head and neck squamous cell, hepatocellular, melanoma or renal cell carcinoma were enrolled in the trial. Before TCR sequencing, CD4+ T cells and CD8+ T cells were sorted from peripheral blood as separate populations.

To sequence the TCRbeta CDR3 region, genomic DNA was isolated from the sorted cells. The immunoSEQ Assay was used for sequencing of TCRbeta CDR3 regions. TCRdb took over this immuneACCESS table, retaining in-frame rearrangements with V and J assigned. Such tables are incomplete; in checked studies, under half of the missing clones stem from an unresolved V gene, and the remainder is unexplained. Across this sample there are roughly 70,000 clones, with 88% seen only once. The ten largest make up 0.67% of the sample. The data were taken from a study of OX40 agonist ivuxolimab in advanced cancers. Background for the entire study: The costimulatory receptor OX40 (CD134) was targeted by ivuxolimab, a fully human IgG2 agonistic monoclonal antibody. Intravenous ivuxolimab was administered to patients every 2 weeks at six dose levels: 0.01, 0.1, 0.3, 1.5, 3 and 10 mg/kg. Among the roughly 52 dose-escalation patients, some 20 had hepatocellular carcinoma, approximately 15 melanoma, 9 renal cell carcinoma and 9 head and neck cancer. The dose-escalation cohort was 82.7% male with a mean age of about 60 years, ranging from about 20 to 80. Prior anti-PD-1, anti-PD-L1 or anti-CTLA-4 therapy was permitted, and checkpoint inhibitors had been received by roughly 40% of dose-escalation patients. Three dose-escalation patients achieved partial responses, one with hepatocellular carcinoma and two with cutaneous melanoma. Peripheral TCRbeta sequencing aimed to test whether ivuxolimab altered TCR sequence diversity and caused clonal T-cell expansion. The paper describes the monotherapy dose-escalation part (N of about 50 patients) of the phase I trial of ivuxolimab.

The investigation overall reported the following: Antigen specificity was not determined for the clonally expanded peripheral T cells. Low levels of normalized T-cell clonal expansion were also seen in some patients who did not respond. In the 0.1-3.0 mg/kg groups, partial responders were among the patients with the lowest normalized peripheral clonal expansion, particularly in CD8+ T cells. After ivuxolimab, more expanded clones were found on average in CD8+ T cells than in CD4+ T cells. At doses from 0.1 to 3.0 mg/kg, clonal expansion was seen in both CD4+ and CD8+ blood T cells between baseline and week 6.

The clonotype comes from an adult with an advanced solid tumor such as melanoma, head and neck, liver or kidney cancer. The rearrangement joined TRBV10-3 to TRBJ2-1; matching of 6 bases hints at TRBD2 as the D gene. Material: CD4+ or CD8+ T cells sorted from blood, obtained in a trial of the OX40 agonist ivuxolimab. The nucleotides are TGTGCCATTGGGGACTTCCTCTACAATGAGCAGTTCTTC. It translates as CAIGDFLYNEQFF.